This T cell receptor (beta chain) derives from a study of T cell changes during pregnancy in multiple sclerosis. V was trimmed by 4 bases and J by 2 bases, leaving 12 bases between them. This CDR3 is built from 14 residues. Looked up from germline, CDR1 is MNHEY and CDR2 is SMNVEV (reference sequence). Clones were sequenced by immunoSEQ multiplex PCR, and TCRdb holds only the in-frame ones, with some missing. The table shows around 46,000 clones, with more than 80% occurring only once. This rearrangement joins TRBV27 to TRBJ2-7, with D perhaps TRBD2 (7 bases). The sequencing used CD8+ T cells from peripheral blood mononuclear cells, collected in the second trimester of pregnancy. This TCR came from a female donor with multiple sclerosis, enrolled in a pregnancy study. The CDR3 nucleotides read TGTGCCAGCAGTTGGGAGGGGGACACCTACGAGCAGTACTTC. Its protein product is CASSWEGDTYEQYF.